The source of this T cell receptor beta chain is a study of molecular identifiers for immune sequencing clone quantification. RNA fractions of 10%, 30% or 50% and 20,000 to 1,000,000 sorted cells were the source of naive CD8 libraries. Naive CD8 T cells were sorted as CD8+CD4-CCR7+CD45RA+. Remarks on this clonotype: Its antigen is still unknown. This sequence may be a read error, since a much larger clone differs from it by one base.

Study-wide points: With a barcode shared among identical TCR molecules, highly expanded clone sizes could be underestimated.

Both previously described methods and listed TCR primers were employed to make bulk TCR libraries. MiXCR, run by TCRdb on the PCR reads, gives a single entry per CDR3 protein. This repertoire shows 68,000 or so distinct CDR3 sequences, around a sixth found once; its top ten account for 1.3% to 1.5%. Sequences were obtained from naive CD8+ T cells from blood, with Jurkat cell RNA spiked in. The subset here: FACS-sorted CD8+CD4-CCR7+CD45RA+ naive T cells. This TCR was sampled from a human donor in good health. Some libraries in this study had Jurkat cell RNA spiked in.

This chain's CDR3 is CVSSQVPSSYNEQFF. Written as DNA, the CDR3 is TGCGTCAGCAGCCAAGTTCCGAGCTCCTACAATGAGCAGTTCTTC. The chain links TRBV4-1 to TRBJ2-1; no reliable D call. The length of the CDR3 is 15 residues. The germline CDR1 and CDR2 sequences are MGHRA and YSYEKL.